One sample yielded the 22 T cell receptor beta chains listed below, sequenced in a study of blood T cell repertoires in COVID-19. Sequencing used immunoSEQ multiplex PCR; TCRdb keeps in-frame clones, though not all of them. The sample lists approximately 200,000 clones; over 75% were seen once. Material: PBMCs or T cells enriched from blood (not recorded which). These receptors all stem from a man aged 25 to 45 in a cohort exposed to, infected with or recovered from COVID-19 (not recorded which).

The gene calls are TRBV14 and TRBJ2-1, with a tentative D call TRBD2 (6 bases). V was cut by 4 bases and J by 1 base, with 17 bases left in between. The germline gives CDR1 SGHDN, CDR2 FVKESK. The CDR3 totals 17 residues. The CDR3 protein is CASSPSTSSLSYNEQFF. The CDR3 coding sequence is TGTGCCAGCAGCCCCAGCACTAGCAGTTTATCCTACAATGAGCAGTTCTTC.

The chain joins TRBV11-2 to TRBJ2-3; 7 bases agree with TRBD1. CDR1 SGHAT and CDR2 FQNNGV come from the germline V gene. This CDR3 contains 19 residues. Trimming took 1 base from V and 1 from J; bases not matched to a gene: 14. CDR3 DNA: TGTGCCAGCAGCTTAGCAGCGGTTCGAGGGGGCGTTGGCACAGATACGCAGTATTTT. Translating gives CASSLAAVRGGVGTDTQYF. Combining the CDR3 with reference TRBV11-2 and TRBJ2-3 gives the whole variable domain EAGVAQSPRYKIIEKRQSVAFWCNPISGHATLYWYQQILGQGPKLLIQFQNNGVVDDSQLPKDRFSAERLKGVDSTLKIQPAKLEDSAVYLCASSLAAVRGGVGTDTQYFGPGTRLTVL.

The chain has TRBV4-1 and TRBJ1-1; 7 nucleotides line up with TRBD1. CDR1 MGHRA and CDR2 YSYEKL come from the germline V gene. With V trimmed by 2 bases and J by 11 bases, 8 bases remained unmatched. CDR3 length equals 13 residues. The CDR3 region has the DNA TGCGCCAGCAGCCAACTTGGACAGGTGGAGGCTTTCTTT. Encoded protein: CASSQLGQVEAFF.

The chain uses TRBV4-3 and TRBJ2-5, with a weak D call TRBD2 (5 bases). CDR1 and CDR2 (germline): LGHNA, YSLEER. Deletions cut 0 bases from V and 3 bases from J, with 17 bases between. The CDR3 loop spans 17 amino acids. The CDR3 spells CASSQDLRNIGKETQYF. Written as DNA, the CDR3 is TGCGCCAGCAGCCAAGATCTCCGGAATATCGGGAAAGAGACCCAGTACTTC.

The chain recombines TRBV4-3 with TRBJ1-1, with D unclear. Germline CDR1 and CDR2: LGHNA and YSLEER. Trimming removed 0 bases at V and 4 bases at J, with 12 bases between. The CDR3 covers 15 residues. CDR3 sequence reads: CASSQDGSRGTEAFF. As DNA, the CDR3 is TGCGCCAGCAGCCAAGATGGCTCCCGGGGCACTGAAGCTTTCTTT.

There are a few counts of this clone. This chain connects TRBV6-5 to TRBJ1-2, with TRBD1 matching 9 bases. CDR1 and CDR2 from the germline V gene are MNHEY and SVGAGI. The CDR3 runs 12 residues. Unmatched junction bases numbered 4, after V lost 6 bases and J lost 8 bases. CDR3 sequence reads: CASRRTGEGYTF. CDR3 DNA sequence: TGTGCCAGCAGGAGGACAGGGGAAGGCTACACCTTC.

The chain combines TRBV18 with TRBJ1-1, with D possibly being TRBD1 (5 bases). Germline V gene lookup returns CDR1 KGHSH and CDR2 LQKENI. This CDR3 comprises 13 residues. V was clipped by 4 bases and J by 2 bases, with 8 bases between them. The CDR3 nucleotides are TGTGCCAGCTCACAGGGGCTAAACACTGAAGCTTTCTTT. Its translation is CASSQGLNTEAFF.

This chain joins TRBV5-1 and TRBJ2-7, with 7 bases aligning to TRBD1. Germline V lookup: CDR1 SGHRS, CDR2 YFSETQ. The CDR3 is made up of 16 amino acids. V shed 4 bases, J shed 2 bases, and the junction held 12 bases outside the gene matches. CDR3 nucleotides: TGCGCCAGCAGCGTGGGTCGACAGGGTCTTCCCTACGAGCAGTACTTC. Its translation is CASSVGRQGLPYEQYF.

This chain uses TRBV6-2 or TRBV6-3 with TRBJ2-7; unclear D gene. The V gene's germline CDR1 is MNHEY and CDR2 SVGEGT. There are 13 residues in the CDR3. Trimming cost V 2 bases and J 1 base, with 6 bases left between them. The chain's CDR3 is CASSYLVSYEQYF. The CDR3 coding sequence is TGTGCCAGCAGTTACCTTGTTTCCTACGAGCAGTACTTC.

This rearrangement joins TRBV7-3 to TRBJ2-3, with TRBD2 identical over 8 bases. Germline V lookup: CDR1 SGHTA, CDR2 FQGTGA. This CDR3 comprises 19 residues. V shed 0 bases, J shed 7 bases, and the junction held 18 bases outside the gene matches. CDR3 sequence (DNA): TGTGCCAGCAGCTTAACGAGAACGGGAGGGCTACCTCAAAGGAATACGCAGTATTTT. Translated, it gives CASSLTRTGGLPQRNTQYF.

The chain is built from TRBV6-6 and TRBJ2-5; tentative D call: TRBD2 (6 bases). Germline lookup yields CDR1 MNHNY and CDR2 SVGAGI (reference sequence). The CDR3 spans 14 residues. V lost 4 bases and J 5 bases, leaving 14 bases between the germline ends. The CDR3 loop is CASSFRRGDETQYF. In DNA, the CDR3 is TGTGCCAGCAGTTTCCGGCGGGGCGACGAGACCCAGTACTTC.

The J gene is TRBJ1-5, the V gene TRBV18; TRBD1 is a possible D gene (6 bases). The germline gives CDR1 KGHSH, CDR2 LQKENI. Trimming stripped 6 bases from V and 1 base from J, with 19 bases between. There are 17 residues in the CDR3. CDR3 residues: CASSIRQGIWSNQPQHF. CDR3 bases: TGTGCCAGCTCCATTAGGCAGGGGATATGGAGCAATCAGCCCCAGCATTTT.

The chain uses TRBV3-1 (or the pseudogene TRBV3-2) and TRBJ2-3; possibly TRBD2 for D (6 bases). The CDR3 has 13 amino acids. Germline V gene sequence: CDR1 LGHDT, CDR2 YNNKEL (reference sequence). V dropped 4 bases and J dropped 4 bases, with 9 bases sitting between them. DNA of the CDR3: TGTGCCAGCAGCCGCCGACTAGCAGATACGCAGTATTTT. This sequence encodes CASSRRLADTQYF.

The V gene is TRBV7-9, the J gene TRBJ2-7, with D uncertain. This CDR3 has 14 amino acids. The germline gives CDR1 SEHNR, CDR2 FQNEAQ (reference sequence). The ends were cut back, 5 bases at V and 1 base at J, with 12 bases in the middle. Written as DNA, the CDR3 is TGTGCCAGCAGCGCCCCGAGCGTTTCCTACGAGCAGTACTTC. This translates into CASSAPSVSYEQYF.

The chain has TRBV18 and TRBJ2-5, with D possibly TRBD1 on 5 matching bases. The V gene's germline CDR1 is KGHSH and CDR2 LQKENI. CDR3 length equals 11 residues. Trimming pared 6 bases from V and 4 bases from J, leaving 6 bases between. The CDR3 DNA reads TGTGCCAGCTCCCAGGGAGAGACCCAGTACTTC. Amino acid sequence: CASSQGETQYF.

V is TRBV6-4 and J is TRBJ2-3, with 12 bases matching TRBD2. The trim removed 2 bases at V and 2 bases at J, leaving 2 bases unmatched. In germline, CDR1 is MRHNA, CDR2 SNTAGT. This CDR3 spans 16 amino acids. The CDR3 here is CASSDTSGRHTDTQYF. CDR3 DNA sequence: TGTGCCAGCAGTGACACTAGCGGGAGGCACACAGATACGCAGTATTTT.

The V call is TRBV9, the J call TRBJ2-5; 11 positions agree with TRBD2. V was pared by 1 base and J by 1 base, with 3 bases of the junction left unmatched. CDR1 SGDLS and CDR2 YYNGEE come from the germline V gene. The CDR3 has 16 amino acids. DNA for the CDR3: TGTGCCAGCAGCGTAACAGGGACTAGCGGCCAAGAGACCCAGTACTTC. This sequence encodes CASSVTGTSGQETQYF.

The V call is TRBV7-9, the J call TRBJ2-7; no definite D call. Per the germline V gene, CDR1 is SEHNR and CDR2 is FQNEAQ (reference sequence). V was trimmed by 2 bases and J by 3 bases, leaving 11 bases between them. The CDR3 has 14 amino acids. The CDR3 loop is CASSLSLFDYEQYF. The DNA for the CDR3 is TGTGCCAGCAGCTTATCACTGTTTGACTACGAGCAGTACTTC.

The rearrangement links TRBV11-2 to TRBJ2-7; TRBD1 aligns across 7 bases. The germline CDR1 and CDR2 sequences are SGHAT and FQNNGV. V lost 4 bases, J lost 3 bases, and 12 bases stayed unmatched. The CDR3 loop spans 16 amino acids. CDR3 amino acids: CASSSNRGPTVYEQYF. CDR3 nucleotides: TGTGCCAGCAGCTCTAACAGGGGTCCCACGGTCTACGAGCAGTACTTC.

V is TRBV24-1 and J is TRBJ1-3; 9 positions match TRBD1. The CDR3 has 14 amino acids. Looked up from germline, CDR1 is KGHDR and CDR2 is SFDVKD. The trim removed 3 bases at V and 6 bases at J, leaving 2 bases unmatched. The CDR3 sequence: CATSDTGGENTIYF. The CDR3 coding sequence is TGTGCCACCAGTGATACAGGGGGCGAAAACACCATATATTTT.

This sequence joins TRBV27 and TRBJ1-2; D perhaps matches TRBD1 (6 bases). CDR3 length equals 13 residues. CDR1 and CDR2 from the germline V gene are MNHEY and SMNVEV (reference sequence). The V end lost 6 bases, the J end lost 8 bases, and 16 bases lay between the germline ends. Here the CDR3 reads CASRATGPAGYTF. The CDR3, as DNA: TGTGCCAGCAGGGCAACAGGGCCTGCAGGCTACACCTTC.

The chain recombines TRBV5-1 with TRBJ2-7, with TRBD1 matching over 9 bases. The CDR3 has 15 amino acids. Germline V gene lookup returns CDR1 SGHRS and CDR2 YFSETQ. Unmatched junction bases numbered 5, after V lost 4 bases and J lost 0 bases. DNA for the CDR3: TGCGCCAGCAGCAACCGGGACAGGGACTCCTACGAGCAGTACTTC. As protein: CASSNRDRDSYEQYF.